This TCR beta chain was obtained from a study of CD4 T cells in relation to SARS-CoV-2 and coronaviruses. A note on this clone: Antigen: not known.

Measured with immunoSEQ multiplex PCR; TCRdb has only the in-frame clones, and not every one. The repertoire includes about 37,000 clones, less than 85% of them detected once, and around 4.8% sits in the top ten. Trimming stripped 2 bases from V and 6 bases from J, with 9 bases between. Germline V CDR1 and CDR2: SGDLS, YYNGEE. The CDR3 totals 13 residues. Sequenced input: naive CD4+ T cells from PBMCs, cultured in vitro. Subset described: naive CD4+ T cells isolated by negative enrichment. The genes are TRBV9 and TRBJ1-5; D is unclear. This receptor was identified in an adult with COVID-19. Here the CDR3 reads CASSVEGSQPQHF. In DNA, the CDR3 is TGTGCCAGCAGCGTGGAGGGCAGTCAGCCCCAGCATTTT. Full variable domain (remainder filled in from reference TRBV9 and TRBJ1-5): DSGVTQTPKHLITATGQRVTLRCSPRSGDLSVYWYQQSLDQGLQFLIQYYNGEERAKGNILERFSAQQFPDLHSELNLSSLELGDSALYFCASSVEGSQPQHFGDGTRLSIL.